This TCR beta chain was recorded in a study of blood T cell repertoires in COVID-19. Method: immunoSEQ multiplex PCR; TCRdb's copy keeps in-frame clones and lacks some. The table includes roughly 170,000 clones, more than 80% detected once. CDR1 is MGHRA, CDR2 YSYEKL, per germline. Trimming cost V 0 bases and J 4 bases, with 10 bases left between them. This CDR3 contains 15 residues. The sample was PBMCs or T cells enriched from blood (not recorded which). This TCR derives from a man over 45 who had recovered from COVID-19. V and J are TRBV4-1 and TRBJ2-1; D might be TRBD2 (7 bases). The CDR3 spells CASSQDGGPYNEQFF. Here the CDR3 DNA reads TGCGCCAGCAGCCAAGACGGGGGGCCTTACAATGAGCAGTTCTTC.